This T cell receptor beta chain was observed in a study of blood T cells in healthy people across ages. The germline V gene has CDR1 LGHNA and CDR2 YNFKEQ. The CDR3 is 15 residues long. V was clipped by 0 bases and J by 0 bases, with 6 bases between them. A second PCR, run for 7 to 11 cycles, used a sample-barcoded 5' primer plus a J-beta primer mix. TCRdb recomputed calls from the 5' RACE reads with MiXCR, one row per CDR3 protein. The table has about 570,000 distinct CDR3 sequences, approximately 25% seen once. J is TRBJ1-5 and V is TRBV4-2, with D unresolved. Material: blood. The sequence was collected from a woman aged 70 to 79 in good health. In DNA, the CDR3 is TGTGCCAGCAGCCAAGATAGTTATAGCAATCAGCCCCAGCATTTT. As protein: CASSQDSYSNQPQHF.